This T cell receptor (beta chain) was obtained from a study of regulatory T cells in long-lasting Graves disease. At least ten counts were recorded for this clonotype. The TCR beta library used iRepertoire HTBI primers with Arm-PCR amplification of CDR3. TCRdb re-derived calls from the multiplex PCR reads in MiXCR, one entry per CDR3 protein. The sample shows a few hundred thousand distinct CDR3 sequences, approximately 25% of them seen only once. CDR3 size: 16 residues. Germline V gives CDR1 MDHEN, CDR2 SYDVKM. Trimming at V came to 5 bases and at J to 1 base, leaving 9 bases not matched to a gene. Time point specified: persistent/refractory GD, antithyroid drugs over 5 years with positive TRAb. RNA isolated from PBMCs was used to make the TCR library. In Xi'an, China, an endocrinology department was the source of patients.

The receptor comes from a woman aged 40 to 50 with Graves disease. This specimen was peripheral blood mononuclear cells (PBMCs), taken when the disease was refractory, from a patient treated with antithyroid drugs. The chain has TRBV28 and TRBJ2-5, with TRBD2 matching over 8 bases. CDR3 nucleotide sequence: TGTGCCAGCAGTACCCACGGAGCGGGAGTCCAAGAGACCCAGTACTTC. The encoded protein is CASSTHGAGVQETQYF.